Listed below are T cell receptor beta chains from one sample, sequenced in a study of T-cell reconstitution after alpha-beta-depleted transplantation in children. TCRdb ran MiXCR on the PCR reads and lists one entry per CDR3 protein. Among approximately 400,000 distinct CDR3 sequences, 11% were seen once, and the ten largest hold about 5%. The source was PBMCs from the stem cell graft donor, collected from the stem cell graft. The receptors derive from a human donor who donated a stem cell graft to a child with acute myeloid leukemia. CDR3s include the opening cysteine and the closing phenylalanine or tryptophan. D genes are given only for firm matches. The size of a clone is reported for some rows only, either as once, few or many, or as a class for expanded clones.

many | . | TRBJ2-2 | TRBV5-5 | TGTGCCAGCAGCTTGGCCGGGGGGCGCACCGGGGAGCTGTTTTTT | CASSLAGGRTGELFF
. | . | TRBJ2-1 | TRBV4-3 | TGCGCCAGCAGCCAAGATCACGGGGCTACCACCTCCGATGAGCAGTTCTTC | CASSQDHGATTSDEQFF
many | . | TRBJ2-1 | TRBV27 | TGTGCCAGCAGTTTAGTCTCAGGGCTCAATGAGCAGTTCTTC | CASSLVSGLNEQFF
. | TRBD1 | TRBJ1-1 | TRBV5-1 | TGCGCCAGCAGACAGGGGTCTGAAGCTTTCTTT | CASRQGSEAFF
. | . | TRBJ1-3 | TRBV12-3/TRBV12-4 | TGTGCCAGCAGTTTGAACACCGGCTCTGGAAACACCATATATTTT | CASSLNTGSGNTIYF
. | TRBD1 | TRBJ2-7 | TRBV5-1 | TGCGCCAGCACCCCGGCCCCAGGGGGCTACGAGCAGTACTTC | CASTPAPGGYEQYF
. | . | TRBJ1-1 | TRBV5-1 | TGCGCCAGCAGCTTGGCGCAGGGCGTCACTGAAGCTTTCTTT | CASSLAQGVTEAFF
many | . | TRBJ2-2 | TRBV12-3/TRBV12-4 | TGTGCCAGCACCATGTCAGCGAACACCGGGGAGCTGTTTTTT | CASTMSANTGELFF
few | . | TRBJ2-3 | TRBV20-1 | TGCAGTGCTAGAGTAACGAACGAAGATACGCAGTATTTT | CSARVTNEDTQYF
few | TRBD2 | TRBJ2-3 | TRBV24-1 | TGTGCCACCAGTGGGGGGGGGGTAGGCCCCCTCAGCACAGATACGCAGTATTTT | CATSGGGVGPLSTDTQYF
many | TRBD2 | TRBJ2-1 | TRBV12-3/TRBV12-4 | TGTGCCAGCACCCTGAGCGGGAGGGCCGGACATGAGCAGTTCTTC | CASTLSGRAGHEQFF
few | . | TRBJ1-1 | TRBV7-3 | TGTGCCAGCAGCTTAACGTGGGAGAACACTGAAGCTTTCTTT | CASSLTWENTEAFF
few | TRBD2 | TRBJ2-1 | TRBV12-3/TRBV12-4 | TGTGCCAGCAGCCCACCGGGAGGCGGGTTAGTGAATGAGCAGTTCTTC | CASSPPGGGLVNEQFF
few | TRBD1 | TRBJ1-5 | TRBV20-1 | TGCAGTGCCTCATCAGGGGGCGATCAGCCCCAGCATTTT | CSASSGGDQPQHF
many | TRBD2 | TRBJ2-1 | TRBV7-2 | TGTGCCAGCAGCCCGGGGGGTTACAATGAGCAGTTCTTC | CASSPGGYNEQFF
. | . | TRBJ2-7 | TRBV6-2/TRBV6-3 | TGTGCCAGCAGTTACCCCATAGTCGAGCAGTACTTC | CASSYPIVEQYF
few | . | TRBJ1-2 | TRBV3-1 | TGTGCCAGCGGCATGGGGGAACTCTATGGCTACACCTTC | CASGMGELYGYTF
few | TRBD1 | TRBJ1-1 | TRBV29-1 | TGCAGCGCCAGACAGGGGACGGGGAGCACTGAAGCTTTCTTT | CSARQGTGSTEAFF
many | . | TRBJ1-1 | TRBV7-9 | TGTGCCAGCGAACCCCCCGGGGACACTGAAGCTTTCTTT | CASEPPGDTEAFF
few | . | TRBJ2-2 | TRBV7-3 | TGTGCCAGCAGCTTAGGGCAGGGCTACACCGGGGAGCTGTTTTTT | CASSLGQGYTGELFF
few | . | TRBJ2-1 | TRBV6-1 | TGTGCCAGCCGTGAACCGGGGTATGAGCAGTTCTTC | CASREPGYEQFF
few | . | TRBJ2-5 | TRBV3-1 | TGTGCCAGCAGCCAACAAGGGACGGCAAAAGAGACCCAGTACTTC | CASSQQGTAKETQYF
once | TRBD2 | TRBJ2-1 | TRBV5-1 | TGCGCCAGCAGCTGGGGACTAGCGCGAGGGCCGGGGAATGAGCAGTTCTTC | CASSWGLARGPGNEQFF
many | . | TRBJ2-2 | TRBV6-5 | TGTGCCAGCAGTTGGTACGGGGAGCTGTTTTTT | CASSWYGELFF
few | . | TRBJ2-5 | TRBV20-1 | TGCAGTGCTAGAAAAGGGTTCCCGGCCCAAGAGACCCAGTACTTC | CSARKGFPAQETQYF
. | TRBD1 | TRBJ2-2 | TRBV10-3 | TGTGCCATCAGGCAGACAGGGGGCAACACCGGGGAGCTGTTTTTT | CAIRQTGGNTGELFF
many | . | TRBJ1-1 | TRBV12-3/TRBV12-4 | TGTGCCAGCAGCTTACAGATGAACACTGAAGCTTTCTTT | CASSLQMNTEAFF
. | . | TRBJ2-2 | TRBV12-3/TRBV12-4 | TGTGCCAGCAGCCCTCCGGGGGCCTACACCGGGGAGCTGTTTTTT | CASSPPGAYTGELFF
few | TRBD2 | TRBJ2-7 | TRBV6-1 | TGTGCCAGCAGACCCCCGGGACTAGCGGGATCCTACGAGCAGTACTTC | CASRPPGLAGSYEQYF
. | TRBD2 | TRBJ2-5 | TRBV6-5 | TGTGCCAGCAGTTCAACGCCGGGACTAGCGGAAGAGACCCAGTACTTC | CASSSTPGLAEETQYF
few | . | TRBJ2-2 | TRBV20-1 | TGCAGTGCTCATGGGGGGGGACAGTCGAACACCGGGGAGCTGTTTTTT | CSAHGGGQSNTGELFF
. | . | TRBJ1-2 | TRBV12-3/TRBV12-4 | TGTGCCAGCAGTCTATACCTGGCAGGTGCCGGCTACACCTTC | CASSLYLAGAGYTF
. | . | TRBJ2-5 | TRBV7-2 | TGTGCCAGCAGCTACTCTCAGGGGCCCCCGCAAGAGACCCAGTACTTC | CASSYSQGPPQETQYF
once | . | TRBJ2-5 | TRBV20-1 | TGCAGTGCTAGACAACTAGCTCGAGAGACCCAGTACTTC | CSARQLARETQYF
few | TRBD1 | TRBJ2-1 | TRBV15 | TGTGCCACCAGCAGAGGTCAAGGGGGCGCACGCGCTGAGCAGTTCTTC | CATSRGQGGARAEQFF
. | TRBD1 | TRBJ2-5 | TRBV12-3/TRBV12-4 | TGTGCCAGCAAACAAACAGGGGGCGGGGAGACCCAGTACTTC | CASKQTGGGETQYF
. | . | TRBJ2-7 | TRBV29-1 | TGCAGCGCTACCCTGGGGAGCTACGAGCAGTACTTC | CSATLGSYEQYF
few | TRBD1 | TRBJ2-1 | TRBV5-1 | TGCGCCAGCAGCTTGTATTGGGGACAGGGCTCCTACAATGAGCAGTTCTTC | CASSLYWGQGSYNEQFF
. | TRBD2 | TRBJ2-1 | TRBV5-1 | TGCGCCAGCAGCTCAACTGGGATTCTAGCGGGGGGGGACAATGAGCAGTTCTTC | CASSSTGILAGGDNEQFF
few | . | TRBJ1-6 | TRBV4-1 | TGCGCCAGCAGCCGAGGGTCGGATAATTCACCCCTCCACTTT | CASSRGSDNSPLHF
few | . | TRBJ1-1 | TRBV12-3/TRBV12-4 | TGTGCCAGCAGTTTACTTGCGGGGACTGAAGCTTTCTTT | CASSLLAGTEAFF
few | TRBD2 | TRBJ2-5 | TRBV29-1 | TGCAGCGTTGAAGGGGGACTAGTAAAAGAGACCCAGTACTTC | CSVEGGLVKETQYF
. | . | TRBJ2-3 | TRBV5-1 | TGCGCCAGCAGCTTGGAAAGGCCTGGTACAGATACGCAGTATTTT | CASSLERPGTDTQYF
few | TRBD2 | TRBJ2-7 | TRBV20-1 | TGCAGTGCTAGTATGTCTAGCGGTCCTAACGAGCAGTACTTC | CSASMSSGPNEQYF
many | TRBD2 | TRBJ2-5 | TRBV20-1 | TGCAGTGCTAGAGACCCTTTAGCGGGAGCAGAGACCCAGTACTTC | CSARDPLAGAETQYF
few | TRBD1 | TRBJ1-4 | TRBV20-1 | TGCAGTGCTAGAGATGGGAGACAGGGGGTAAAAAAACTGTTTTTT | CSARDGRQGVKKLFF
many | . | TRBJ2-1 | TRBV12-3/TRBV12-4 | TGTGCCGCAGGGGTGGCCTACAATGAGCAGTTCTTC | CAAGVAYNEQFF
few | . | TRBJ2-2 | TRBV12-3/TRBV12-4 | TGTGCCAGCAGCTCGCGGGTCAACACCGGGGAGCTGTTTTTT | CASSSRVNTGELFF